Listed here are 20 T cell receptor beta chains from one sample, sequenced in a study of control samples from healthy donors and cancer patients. TCRdb's table, derived via immunoSEQ multiplex PCR, lists solely in-frame clones and lacks some. Of about 79,000 clones listed, roughly 93% are singletons. Sequencing input: PBMCs. These receptors were collected from a woman between 40 and 50 years old with lung cancer.

V and J are TRBV6-2 or TRBV6-3 and TRBJ2-7; tentative D call: TRBD2 (6 bases). In germline, CDR1 is MNHEY, CDR2 SVGEGT. The CDR3 is made up of 14 amino acids. The V end lost 6 bases, the J end lost 3 bases, and 15 bases lay between the germline ends. The CDR3: CASRPATRVYEQYF. CDR3 nucleotides: TGTGCCAGCAGGCCTGCGACTAGAGTCTACGAGCAGTACTTC.

The V and J genes are TRBV5-1 and TRBJ2-7, with TRBD2 matching 14 bases. Germline V lookup: CDR1 SGHRS, CDR2 YFSETQ. V lost 3 bases, J lost 8 bases, and 4 bases stayed unmatched. This CDR3 spans 14 amino acids. CDR3 sequence (DNA): TGCGCCAGCAGCTCTCGGACTAGCGGGGGGCAGCAGTACTTC. This codes for CASSSRTSGGQQYF.

This chain links TRBV9 with TRBJ1-2; D might be TRBD1 (5 bases). Trimming shortened V by 0 bases and J by 8 bases, and 14 bases separated the two germline ends. The CDR3 has 14 residues. Germline loops: CDR1 SGDLS, CDR2 YYNGEE. In nucleotides, the CDR3 is TGTGCCAGCAGCGTAGGGGGGAATGCCTTGGGCTACACCTTC. Protein: CASSVGGNALGYTF. The full variable domain, completed using reference TRBV9 and TRBJ1-2, is DSGVTQTPKHLITATGQRVTLRCSPRSGDLSVYWYQQSLDQGLQFLIQYYNGEERAKGNILERFSAQQFPDLHSELNLSSLELGDSALYFCASSVGGNALGYTFGSGTRLTVV.

The chain couples TRBV2 to TRBJ2-5; D might be TRBD1 (5 bases). The ends were cut back, 2 bases at V and 4 bases at J, with 5 bases in the middle. This CDR3 region has 12 residues. Germline V gene data show CDR1 as SNHLY and CDR2 as FYNNEI. The CDR3 loop reads CASSEQGETQYF. The CDR3 coding sequence is TGTGCCAGCAGTGAACAGGGAGAGACCCAGTACTTC.

This chain joins TRBV7-2 and TRBJ1-1; 8 nucleotides agree with TRBD1. CDR1 and CDR2 (germline): SGHTA, FQGNSA. The CDR3 spans 15 residues. Trimming cost V 3 bases and J 1 base; bases outside gene matches: 4. DNA for the CDR3: TGTGCCAGCAGCTTCCAGGGGGCTTCGAACACTGAAGCTTTCTTT. Encoded protein: CASSFQGASNTEAFF.

This chain links TRBV29-1 with TRBJ1-1; D is uncertain. The V gene's germline CDR1 is SQVTM and CDR2 ANQGSEA. The CDR3 spans 12 residues. With 5 bases removed from V and 7 bases from J, the gap between germline ends came to 14 bases. The chain's CDR3 is CSVKQNKVEAFF. CDR3 bases: TGCAGCGTTAAACAGAACAAAGTTGAAGCTTTCTTT.

This chain connects TRBV5-6 to TRBJ1-5; 7 bases align to TRBD1. The V gene's germline CDR1 is SGHDT and CDR2 YYEEEE. The CDR3 consists of 17 residues. Trimming removed 4 bases from V and 0 bases from J; junction bases left unmatched: 10. The CDR3 spells CASSLRTGLISNQPQHF. CDR3 bases: TGTGCCAGCAGCCTTCGGACAGGACTTATTAGCAATCAGCCCCAGCATTTT.

This chain's CDR3 is CASSTQTGLLFF. The CDR3 DNA follows: TGTGCCAGCAGTACCCAGACAGGGCTACTGTTTTTT. The chain couples TRBV28 to TRBJ1-4; 7 bases match TRBD1. Unmatched junction bases numbered 7, after V lost 5 bases and J lost 13 bases. The CDR3 is made up of 12 amino acids. CDR1 and CDR2 (germline): MDHEN, SYDVKM.

This clone has just one count. This CDR3 reads CASSEIWQSSYEQYF. The CDR3 region has the DNA TGTGCCAGCAGTGAAATATGGCAGAGCTCCTACGAGCAGTACTTC. The V call is TRBV2, the J call TRBJ2-7; D uncertain. This CDR3 spans 15 amino acids. Germline V gene sequence: CDR1 SNHLY, CDR2 FYNNEI. The V end was cut by 2 bases, the J end by 0 bases, with 11 bases between.

CDR3 sequence (DNA): TGTGCCAGCAGCGCCAGCGAGGGACAGACTTATGGCTACACCTTC. Protein sequence: CASSASEGQTYGYTF. V usage is TRBV11-1 and J usage is TRBJ1-2; 7 bases agree with TRBD1. The CDR3 sequence is 15 residues long. In germline, CDR1 is SGHAT, CDR2 FQDESV (reference sequence). V shed 5 bases, J shed 5 bases, and the junction held 11 bases outside the gene matches.

The chain recombines TRBV7-6 with TRBJ1-5, with D uncertain. The V end was cut by 2 bases, the J end by 3 bases, with 11 bases between. CDR3 length equals 15 residues. The V gene's germline CDR1 is SGHVS and CDR2 FNYEAQ. This chain's CDR3 is CASSLTRGPNQPQHF. The CDR3 DNA sequence: TGTGCCAGCAGCTTAACAAGAGGTCCCAATCAGCCCCAGCATTTT.

The chain links TRBV7-9 to TRBJ1-5, with unresolved D. The CDR3 runs to 12 residues. Looked up from germline, CDR1 is SEHNR and CDR2 is FQNEAQ (reference sequence). Trimming took 5 bases from V and 8 from J, leaving 10 bases between them. The CDR3 loop reads CASSPRNEPQHF. The CDR3 nucleotides are TGTGCCAGCAGCCCCCGTAACGAGCCCCAGCATTTT.

The chain has TRBV2 and TRBJ2-2; D remains ambiguous. Germline lookup yields CDR1 SNHLY and CDR2 FYNNEI. The V and J ends lost 3 bases and 1 base respectively, with 6 bases between them. The length of the CDR3 is 14 residues. CDR3 protein: CASSDTVNTGELFF. In nucleotides, the CDR3 is TGTGCCAGCAGTGATACGGTGAACACCGGGGAGCTGTTTTTT.

The genes are TRBV27 and TRBJ1-6; 7 bases are shared with TRBD1. The CDR3 has 17 residues. V shed 6 bases, J shed 0 bases, and the junction held 8 bases outside the gene matches. Per the germline V gene, CDR1 is MNHEY and CDR2 is SMNVEV (reference sequence). The DNA for the CDR3 is TGTGCCAGCAGCCACGGACAGGCCAGCTCCTATAATTCACCCCTCCACTTT. Translation: CASSHGQASSYNSPLHF.

Concerning this clone: One junction end does not reproduce the germline sequence, and a read error may be involved. The chain links TRBV7-7 to TRBJ2-7, with D hard to call. The CDR3 has 15 residues. In germline, CDR1 is SSHAT, CDR2 FNYEAQ (reference sequence). The CDR3 DNA sequence: TGTGCTAGCAGCTTAGGAATAGGGCAGATCTACGAGCAGTACTTC. It yields the protein CASSLGIGQIYEQYF.

The chain is built from TRBV12-3 or TRBV12-4 and TRBJ1-1; 7 positions match TRBD1. V shed 6 bases, J shed 4 bases, and the junction held 5 bases outside the gene matches. The CDR3 covers 13 residues. This chain's CDR3 is CASRQGYVTEAFF. The CDR3 DNA reads as TGTGCCAGCAGACAGGGGTACGTCACTGAAGCTTTCTTT.

The chain links TRBV5-1 to TRBJ1-4, with D possibly being TRBD1 (5 bases). Germline values: CDR1 SGHRS, CDR2 YFSETQ. The CDR3 totals 14 residues. Trimming removed 2 bases from V and 8 bases from J, with 13 bases in between. This CDR3 reads CASSFAAGKEKLFF. The CDR3 DNA is TGCGCCAGCAGCTTCGCGGCAGGGAAGGAAAAACTGTTTTTT.

The chain recombines TRBV6-5 with TRBJ1-3; the D gene is possibly TRBD1 (6 bases). The germline gives CDR1 MNHEY, CDR2 SVGAGI. The CDR3 is 16 amino acids. The V end was cut by 3 bases, the J end by 4 bases, with 16 bases between. The CDR3 sequence is CASSYSQGSRGNTIYF. The CDR3 DNA follows: TGTGCCAGCAGTTATTCTCAGGGGAGTAGGGGAAACACCATATATTTT.

The V gene is TRBV28, the J gene TRBJ2-7; D gene ambiguous. This CDR3 has 14 residues. The ends were cut back, 6 bases at V and 3 bases at J, with 15 bases in the middle. CDR1 and CDR2 from the germline V gene are MDHEN and SYDVKM. The CDR3 is CASSPGQRHYEQYF. DNA of the CDR3: TGTGCCAGCAGCCCCGGCCAAAGACACTACGAGCAGTACTTC. Full variable domain (rest looked up from reference TRBV28 and TRBJ2-7): DVKVTQSSRYLVKRTGEKVFLECVQDMDHENMFWYRQDPGLGLRLIYFSYDVKMKEKGDIPEGYSVSREKKERFSLILESASTNQTSMYLCASSPGQRHYEQYFGPGTRLTVT.

CDR3 in amino acids: CASSLGSSGVGNTIYF. CDR3 DNA sequence: TGTGCCAGCAGCTTGGGATCTAGCGGGGTCGGAAACACCATATATTTT. The chain has TRBV5-4 and TRBJ1-3; D is unresolved. The CDR3 spans 16 residues. Trimming removed 0 bases at V and 4 bases at J, with 14 bases between. Germline V CDR1 and CDR2: SGHNT, YYREEE (reference sequence).